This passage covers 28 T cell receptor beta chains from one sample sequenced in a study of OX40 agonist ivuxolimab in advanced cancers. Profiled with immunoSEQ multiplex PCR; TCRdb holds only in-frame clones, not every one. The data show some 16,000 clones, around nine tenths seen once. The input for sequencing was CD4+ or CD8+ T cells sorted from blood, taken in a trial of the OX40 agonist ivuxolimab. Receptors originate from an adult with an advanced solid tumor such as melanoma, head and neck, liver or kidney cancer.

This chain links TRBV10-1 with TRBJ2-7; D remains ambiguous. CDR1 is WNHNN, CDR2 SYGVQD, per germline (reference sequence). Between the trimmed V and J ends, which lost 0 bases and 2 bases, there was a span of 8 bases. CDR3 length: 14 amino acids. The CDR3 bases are TGCGCCAGCAGTGAGTCAGAGTCCCCCTACGAGCAGTACTTC. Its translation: CASSESESPYEQYF.

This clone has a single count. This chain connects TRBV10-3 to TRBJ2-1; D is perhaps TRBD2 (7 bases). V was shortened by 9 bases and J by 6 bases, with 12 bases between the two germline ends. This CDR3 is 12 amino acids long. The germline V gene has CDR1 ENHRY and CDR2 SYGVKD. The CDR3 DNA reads TGTGCCATGGGGGGGGGCCCCAATGAGCAGTTCTTC. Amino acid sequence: CAMGGGPNEQFF.

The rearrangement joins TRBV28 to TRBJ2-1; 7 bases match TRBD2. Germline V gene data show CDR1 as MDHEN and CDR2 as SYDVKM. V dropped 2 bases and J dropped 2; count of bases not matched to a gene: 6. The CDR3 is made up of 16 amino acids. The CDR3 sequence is CASSLVGLAAYNEQFF. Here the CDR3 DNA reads TGTGCCAGCAGTTTAGTAGGGCTAGCGGCCTACAATGAGCAGTTCTTC.

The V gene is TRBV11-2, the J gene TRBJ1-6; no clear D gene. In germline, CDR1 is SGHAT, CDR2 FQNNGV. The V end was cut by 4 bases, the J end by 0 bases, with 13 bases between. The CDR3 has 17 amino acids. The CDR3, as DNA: TGTGCCAGCAGCTCACAAACTGGGATCTCCTATAATTCACCCCTCCACTTT. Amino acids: CASSSQTGISYNSPLHF.

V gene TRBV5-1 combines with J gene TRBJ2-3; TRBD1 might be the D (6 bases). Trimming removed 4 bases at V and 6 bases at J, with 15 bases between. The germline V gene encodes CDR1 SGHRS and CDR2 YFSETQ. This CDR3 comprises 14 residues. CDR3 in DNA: TGCGCCAGCAGCGCTGAGGGGGATAGGGATACGCAGTATTTT. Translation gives CASSAEGDRDTQYF.

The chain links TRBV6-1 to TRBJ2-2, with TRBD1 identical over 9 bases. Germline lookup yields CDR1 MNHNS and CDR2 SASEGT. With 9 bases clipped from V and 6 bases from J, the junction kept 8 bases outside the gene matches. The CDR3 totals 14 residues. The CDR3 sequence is CASQGQGVAGELFF. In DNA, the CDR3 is TGTGCCAGTCAGGGACAGGGCGTCGCCGGGGAGCTGTTTTTT.

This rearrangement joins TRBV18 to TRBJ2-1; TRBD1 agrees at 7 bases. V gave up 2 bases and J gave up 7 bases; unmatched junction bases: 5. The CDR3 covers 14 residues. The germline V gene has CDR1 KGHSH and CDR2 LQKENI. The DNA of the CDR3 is TGTGCCAGCTCACCATCCGGGACAGCTAATGAGCAGTTCTTC. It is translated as CASSPSGTANEQFF.

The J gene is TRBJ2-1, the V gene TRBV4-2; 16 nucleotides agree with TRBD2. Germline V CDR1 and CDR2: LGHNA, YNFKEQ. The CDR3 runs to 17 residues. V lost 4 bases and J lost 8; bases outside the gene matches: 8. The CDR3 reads CASSPGTSGRVIDEQFF. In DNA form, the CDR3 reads TGTGCCAGCAGCCCCGGGACTAGCGGGAGGGTTATTGATGAGCAGTTCTTC.

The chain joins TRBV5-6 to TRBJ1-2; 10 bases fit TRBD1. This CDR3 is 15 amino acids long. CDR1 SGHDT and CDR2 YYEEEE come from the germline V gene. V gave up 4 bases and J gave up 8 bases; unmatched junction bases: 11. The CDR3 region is CASSRALTGGAGYTF. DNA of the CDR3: TGTGCCAGCAGCCGGGCATTGACAGGGGGCGCGGGCTACACCTTC.

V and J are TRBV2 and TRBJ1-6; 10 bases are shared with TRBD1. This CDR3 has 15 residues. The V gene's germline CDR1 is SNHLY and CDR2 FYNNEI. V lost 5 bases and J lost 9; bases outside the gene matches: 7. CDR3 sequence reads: CASSIGDRGGSPLHF. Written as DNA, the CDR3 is TGTGCCAGCAGTATTGGGGACAGGGGAGGTTCACCCCTCCACTTT.

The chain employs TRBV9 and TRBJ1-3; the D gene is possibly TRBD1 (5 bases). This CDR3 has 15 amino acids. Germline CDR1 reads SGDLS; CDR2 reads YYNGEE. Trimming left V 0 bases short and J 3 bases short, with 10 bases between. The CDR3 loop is CASSVGDADGNTIYF. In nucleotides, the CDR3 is TGTGCCAGCAGCGTAGGGGACGCGGATGGAAACACCATATATTTT.

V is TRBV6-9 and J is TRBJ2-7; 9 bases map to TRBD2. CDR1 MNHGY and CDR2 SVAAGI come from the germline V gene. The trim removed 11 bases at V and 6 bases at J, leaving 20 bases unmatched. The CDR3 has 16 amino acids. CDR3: CAPQPASGISLGEQYF. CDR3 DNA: TGTGCCCCTCAGCCGGCTAGCGGGATCTCCCTAGGCGAGCAGTACTTC.

CDR3 region: CASRWGTGNSYEQYF. DNA for the CDR3: TGTGCCAGCAGGTGGGGGACAGGGAATTCCTACGAGCAGTACTTC. This chain links TRBV7-8 with TRBJ2-7; 9 positions agree with TRBD1. Germline CDR1 SGHVS, CDR2 FQNEAQ. V was pared by 6 bases and J by 1 base, with 7 bases of the junction left unmatched. The length of the CDR3 is 15 residues.

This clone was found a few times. The CDR3 DNA reads TGTGCCAGCAGTCGGTCAGGGCCTGGTGGCTACACCTTC. Protein product: CASSRSGPGGYTF. This chain links TRBV6-5 with TRBJ1-2, with a tentative D call TRBD1 (5 bases). The CDR3 extends over 13 amino acids. Trimming left V 5 bases short and J 7 bases short, with 14 bases between. Germline V gene data show CDR1 as MNHEY and CDR2 as SVGAGI.

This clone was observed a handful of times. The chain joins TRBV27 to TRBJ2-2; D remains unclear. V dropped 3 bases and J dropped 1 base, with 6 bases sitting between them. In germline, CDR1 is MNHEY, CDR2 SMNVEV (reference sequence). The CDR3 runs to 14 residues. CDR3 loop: CASSFEVNTGELFF. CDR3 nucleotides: TGTGCCAGCAGTTTTGAGGTGAACACCGGGGAGCTGTTTTTT.

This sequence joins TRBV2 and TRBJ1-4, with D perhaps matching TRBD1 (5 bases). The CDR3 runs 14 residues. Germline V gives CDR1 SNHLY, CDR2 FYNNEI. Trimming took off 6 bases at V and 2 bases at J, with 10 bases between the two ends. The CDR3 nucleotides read TGTGCCAGCAGCATGGGGGGGACTAATGAAAAACTGTTTTTT. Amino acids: CASSMGGTNEKLFF.

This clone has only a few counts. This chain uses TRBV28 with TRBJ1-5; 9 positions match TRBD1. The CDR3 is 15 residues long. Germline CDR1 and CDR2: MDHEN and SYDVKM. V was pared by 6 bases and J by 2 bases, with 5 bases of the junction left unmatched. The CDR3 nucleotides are TGTGCCAGCAGATGGGGACAGGGCGGCAATCAGCCCCAGCATTTT. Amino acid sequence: CASRWGQGGNQPQHF.

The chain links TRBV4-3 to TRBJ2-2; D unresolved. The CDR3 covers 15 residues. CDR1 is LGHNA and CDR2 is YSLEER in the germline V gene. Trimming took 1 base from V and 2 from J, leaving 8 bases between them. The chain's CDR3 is CASSQVISNTGELFF. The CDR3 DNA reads TGCGCCAGCAGCCAAGTAATCAGCAACACCGGGGAGCTGTTTTTT.

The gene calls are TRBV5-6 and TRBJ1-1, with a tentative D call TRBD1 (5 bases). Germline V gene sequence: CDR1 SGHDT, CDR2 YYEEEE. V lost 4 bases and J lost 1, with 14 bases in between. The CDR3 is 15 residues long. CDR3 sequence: CASSRDGSKNTEAFF. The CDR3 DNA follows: TGTGCCAGCAGCAGGGACGGGAGTAAGAACACTGAAGCTTTCTTT.

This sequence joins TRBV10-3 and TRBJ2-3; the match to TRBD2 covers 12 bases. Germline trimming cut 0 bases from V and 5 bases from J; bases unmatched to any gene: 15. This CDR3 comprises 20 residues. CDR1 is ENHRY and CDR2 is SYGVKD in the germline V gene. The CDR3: CAISESRSLAGGPYGDTQYF. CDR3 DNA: TGTGCCATCAGTGAGTCGAGGAGCCTAGCGGGAGGGCCCTATGGAGATACGCAGTATTTT.

Here the CDR3 DNA reads TGTGCCAGCATCGACAGCCAAGAGACCCAGTACTTC. Protein product: CASIDSQETQYF. This chain links TRBV2 with TRBJ2-5; weak D call: TRBD1 (5 bases). CDR1 SNHLY and CDR2 FYNNEI come from the germline V gene. Trimming pared 7 bases from V and 1 base from J, leaving 7 bases between. The CDR3 spans 12 residues.

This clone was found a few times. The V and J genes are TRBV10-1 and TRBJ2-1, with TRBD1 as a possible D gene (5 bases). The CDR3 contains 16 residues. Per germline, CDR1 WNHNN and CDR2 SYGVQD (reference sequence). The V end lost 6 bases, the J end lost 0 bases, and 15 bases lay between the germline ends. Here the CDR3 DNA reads TGCGCCAGCAGGTCTACAGGACCTCGCTCCTACAATGAGCAGTTCTTC. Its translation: CASRSTGPRSYNEQFF.

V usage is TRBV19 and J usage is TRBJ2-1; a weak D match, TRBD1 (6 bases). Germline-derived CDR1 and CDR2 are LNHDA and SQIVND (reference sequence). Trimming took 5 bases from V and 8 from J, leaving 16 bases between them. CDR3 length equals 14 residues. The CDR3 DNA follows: TGTGCCAGTAGTCCTCGACAGGCCTCGGATGAGCAGTTCTTC. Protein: CASSPRQASDEQFF.

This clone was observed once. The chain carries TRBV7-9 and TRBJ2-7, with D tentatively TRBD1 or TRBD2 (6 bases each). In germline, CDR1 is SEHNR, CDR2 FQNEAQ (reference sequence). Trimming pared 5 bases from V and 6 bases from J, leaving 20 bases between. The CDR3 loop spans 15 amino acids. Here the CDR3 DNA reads TGTGCCAGCAGCCAAAAGATCGGGGGCAACTTCGAGCAGTACTTC. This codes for CASSQKIGGNFEQYF.

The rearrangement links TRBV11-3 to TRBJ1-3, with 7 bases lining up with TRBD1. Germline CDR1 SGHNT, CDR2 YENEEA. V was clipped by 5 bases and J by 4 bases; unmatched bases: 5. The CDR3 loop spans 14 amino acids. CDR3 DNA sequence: TGTGCCAGCAGCCGTGGGACAGCCGGAAACACCATATATTTT. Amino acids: CASSRGTAGNTIYF. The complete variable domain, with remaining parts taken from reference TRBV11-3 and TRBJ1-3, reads EAGVVQSPRYKIIEKKQPVAFWCNPISGHNTLYWYLQNLGQGPELLIRYENEEAVDDSQLPKDRFSAERLKGVDSTLKIQPAELGDSAVYLCASSRGTAGNTIYFGEGSWLTVV.

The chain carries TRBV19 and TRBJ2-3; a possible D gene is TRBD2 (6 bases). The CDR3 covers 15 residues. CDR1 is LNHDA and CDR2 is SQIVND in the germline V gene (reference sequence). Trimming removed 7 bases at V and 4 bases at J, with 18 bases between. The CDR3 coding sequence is TGTGCCAGTATGGCGCGGGAAAGGATCGCAGATACGCAGTATTTT. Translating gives CASMARERIADTQYF.

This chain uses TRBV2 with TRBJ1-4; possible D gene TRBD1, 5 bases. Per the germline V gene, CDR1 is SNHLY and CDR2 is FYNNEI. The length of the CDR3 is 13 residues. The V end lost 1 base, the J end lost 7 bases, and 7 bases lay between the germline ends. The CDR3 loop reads CASSEGGGEKLFF. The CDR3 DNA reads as TGTGCCAGCAGTGAAGGGGGCGGTGAAAAACTGTTTTTT.

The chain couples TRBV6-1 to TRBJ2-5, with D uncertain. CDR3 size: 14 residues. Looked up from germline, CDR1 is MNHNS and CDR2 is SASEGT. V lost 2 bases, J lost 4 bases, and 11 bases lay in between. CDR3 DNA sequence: TGTGCCAGCAGTGAACTGGGGTGGAGAGAGACCCAGTACTTC. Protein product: CASSELGWRETQYF.